The entry below describes one TCR beta chain. The read halts 3 residues ahead of the CDR3 end, with the missing end drawn from the germline J gene. TCRdb's copy holds only in-frame clones and misses some; the assay was immunoSEQ multiplex PCR. In total, the table holds tens of thousands of clones. Each participant carried one incident cervical HPV16 infection only. Cervical HPV DNA detected by MY09/MY11 PCR, typed by dot-blot. V lost 3 bases and J lost 4; bases outside the gene matches: 7. CDR1 and CDR2 from the germline V gene are SQVTM and ANQGSEA. This CDR3 comprises 15 residues. This entry comes from a study of T cells in women clearing cervical HPV infection. Background on the study: Cases were women with histologically confirmed HPV16-related CIN3 or worse, including a couple of invasive cancers. Case blood drawn at lesion detection; control blood after infection cleared.

The TCR originated in a woman between 18 and 75 years old with a cervical HPV16 infection that either progressed to CIN3+ or cleared (not recorded which). The source material was blood buffy coat. This sequence joins TRBV29-1 and TRBJ2-5; TRBD2 matches at 11 bases. The CDR3 sequence is CSVDRSSGRSETQYF. Partial CDR3 DNA: TGCAGCGTTGACCGTTCTAGCGGGAGGTCAGAGACC.